The 2 T cell receptor beta chains presented below share a single source sample, sequenced in a study of OX40 agonist ivuxolimab in advanced cancers. The protocol used for the library was the immunoSEQ multiplex PCR assay. In TCRdb, the immuneACCESS table is reduced to in-frame sequences with V and J assigned. These tables do not hold every clone; where another copy was compared, an unresolved V gene accounts for under half, and the others remain unexplained. The sample records 50,000 to 80,000 clones, 91% of which are singletons. About 5% of the sample goes to the ten largest clones. Sequencing was performed on CD4+ or CD8+ T cells sorted from blood, taken in a trial of the OX40 agonist ivuxolimab. These receptor sequences come from an adult with an advanced solid tumor such as melanoma, head and neck, liver or kidney cancer.

J is TRBJ2-1 and V is TRBV7-3, with D maybe TRBD2 (6 bases). The germline gives CDR1 SGHTA, CDR2 FQGTGA. The CDR3 has 14 amino acids. With 6 bases removed from V and 7 bases from J, the gap between germline ends came to 16 bases. CDR3 residues: CASRRRAGGNEQFF. CDR3 sequence (DNA): TGTGCCAGCAGACGGAGGGCCGGAGGAAATGAGCAGTTCTTC.

CDR3 residues: CASSLTGQSYGYTF. DNA of the CDR3: TGTGCCAGCAGTTTAACGGGACAGAGCTATGGCTACACCTTC. The V gene is TRBV28, the J gene TRBJ1-2, with 7 positions matching TRBD1. The CDR3 length is 14 residues. Germline V CDR1 and CDR2: MDHEN, SYDVKM. V trimming: 2 bases; J trimming: 4 bases; junction bases outside the gene matches: 4.